The 32 T cell receptor beta chains below all came from one sample that was sequenced in a study of PD-1 blockade in mismatch repair-deficient tumors. TCRdb's copy holds only in-frame clones and misses some; the assay was immunoSEQ multiplex PCR. The table records 25,000 to 30,000 clones, about 81% of them present only once. Specimen: PBMCs, collected before pembrolizumab treatment. The origin of the receptors is an adult with mismatch repair-deficient cancer.

This rearrangement joins TRBV5-4 to TRBJ2-7; D might be TRBD2 (6 bases). Trimming pared 9 bases from V and 0 bases from J, leaving 13 bases between. This CDR3 spans 13 amino acids. CDR1 is SGHNT and CDR2 is YYREEE in the germline V gene (reference sequence). The DNA for the CDR3 is TGTGCCACCGGAGCGGGTGGCTCCTACGAGCAGTACTTC. Its protein product is CATGAGGSYEQYF. The variable domain in full, with the rest retrieved from reference TRBV5-4 and TRBJ2-7, is ETGVTQSPTHLIKTRGQQVTLRCSSQSGHNTVSWYQQALGQGPQFIFQYYREEENGRGNFPPRFSGLQFPNYSSELNVNALELDDSALYLCATGAGGSYEQYFGPGTRLTVT.

The V gene is TRBV28, the J gene TRBJ2-7; D is uncertain. V was cut by 4 bases and J by 3 bases, with 10 bases left in between. The CDR3 runs to 13 residues. Germline assignment: CDR1 MDHEN and CDR2 SYDVKM. This chain's CDR3 is CASSSPGFYEQYF. CDR3 DNA: TGTGCCAGCAGTTCCCCCGGTTTCTACGAGCAGTACTTC.

This clone was seen a few times. The rearrangement joins TRBV27 to TRBJ2-1; 10 nucleotides line up with TRBD2. The ends lost 4 bases at V and 8 bases at J; junction bases unmatched: 5. This CDR3 contains 14 residues. Germline assignment: CDR1 MNHEY and CDR2 SMNVEV (reference sequence). In DNA, the CDR3 is TGTGCCAGCAGTTATAAGCGGGAGGGCTATGAGCAGTTCTTC. Its protein product is CASSYKREGYEQFF.

The chain is built from TRBV25-1 and TRBJ2-7, with 8 bases aligning to TRBD2. J gave up 4 bases and V 2 bases, and 4 bases lay outside the gene matches. Germline-derived CDR1 and CDR2 are MGHDK and SYGVNS. This CDR3 is built from 14 residues. The CDR3 here is CASSESGRGYEQYF. The CDR3 coding sequence is TGTGCCAGCAGTGAAAGCGGGAGAGGATACGAGCAGTACTTC.

The chain joins TRBV28 to TRBJ2-7, with D unresolved. This CDR3 contains 13 residues. Per the germline V gene, CDR1 is MDHEN and CDR2 is SYDVKM. V was cut by 6 bases and J by 5 bases, with 14 bases left in between. The DNA of the CDR3 is TGTGCCAGCAGCCCGGCGGATAGCCACGAGCAGTACTTC. Its translation is CASSPADSHEQYF.

The rearrangement uses TRBV25-1 and TRBJ1-1; 7 bases match TRBD1. CDR1 is MGHDK, CDR2 SYGVNS, per germline. V was pared by 2 bases and J by 1 base, with 4 bases of the junction left unmatched. This CDR3 is 15 amino acids long. Here the CDR3 reads CASSEVGQENTEAFF. Written as DNA, the CDR3 is TGTGCCAGCAGTGAAGTTGGACAGGAGAACACTGAAGCTTTCTTT.

The CDR3 DNA is TGTGCCAGCAGTTCCGGGAGGGTCGGCTACAATGAGCAGTTCTTC. Protein: CASSSGRVGYNEQFF. The chain is built from TRBV5-4 and TRBJ2-1; 8 nucleotides agree with TRBD2. The V gene end was trimmed by 5 bases and the J gene end by 3 bases; junction bases not matched to a gene: 7. Looked up from germline, CDR1 is SGHNT and CDR2 is YYREEE (reference sequence). The CDR3 runs 15 residues.

This clone was observed a single time. V gene TRBV5-1 combines with J gene TRBJ2-3; D may be TRBD2 (6 bases). Germline V gene lookup returns CDR1 SGHRS and CDR2 YFSETQ. Deletions cut 4 bases from V and 4 bases from J, with 19 bases between. The CDR3 runs 16 residues. The CDR3 sequence is CASSMRGDSPSDTQYF. The CDR3 DNA reads as TGCGCCAGCAGCATGCGAGGGGACTCACCGTCAGATACGCAGTATTTT.

This chain uses TRBV6-1 with TRBJ2-1; 8 bases map to TRBD2. Trimming at V came to 8 bases and at J to 5 bases, leaving 8 bases not matched to a gene. Germline V gene data show CDR1 as MNHNS and CDR2 as SASEGT. The CDR3 totals 14 residues. The CDR3 sequence: CASVAGSNNNEQFF. The CDR3 region has the DNA TGTGCCAGCGTAGCGGGATCCAATAACAATGAGCAGTTCTTC.

The chain carries TRBV7-9 and TRBJ2-1; the match to TRBD2 covers 13 bases. Germline V gene sequence: CDR1 SEHNR, CDR2 FQNEAQ (reference sequence). The length of the CDR3 is 19 residues. J was trimmed by 3 bases and V by 4 bases; bases with no gene match: 12. The CDR3 loop is CASSSRTSGSIGIYNEQFF. In DNA, the CDR3 is TGTGCCAGCAGCTCCCGGACTAGCGGGAGTATAGGGATCTACAATGAGCAGTTCTTC.

In its sample, this clone was seen once. The rearrangement links TRBV5-1 to TRBJ1-3; no definite D call. The length of the CDR3 is 15 residues. The germline V gene encodes CDR1 SGHRS and CDR2 YFSETQ. V was pared by 0 bases and J by 0 bases, with 7 bases between. The CDR3 DNA follows: TGCGCCAGCAGCTTGGGGCATGGCTCTGGAAACACCATATATTTT. It translates to CASSLGHGSGNTIYF.

This clone turned up a few times. The chain has TRBV18 and TRBJ2-7, with TRBD1 matching over 8 bases. In germline, CDR1 is KGHSH, CDR2 LQKENI. V shed 5 bases and J 3 bases; nucleotides not matched to a gene: 6. The CDR3 loop spans 14 amino acids. The CDR3 DNA is TGTGCCAGCTCAGACAAGGACAGGGACTACGAGCAGTACTTC. This gives the protein CASSDKDRDYEQYF.

The chain is built from TRBV6-1 and TRBJ1-4; D is perhaps TRBD1 (6 bases). V lost 3 bases, J lost 4 bases, and 9 bases lay in between. Germline CDR1 is MNHNS and CDR2 is SASEGT. This CDR3 contains 14 residues. CDR3 residues: CASSDTQGNEKLFF. The CDR3 bases are TGTGCCAGCAGTGATACACAGGGTAATGAAAAACTGTTTTTT.

The chain combines TRBV30 with TRBJ1-6; 9 bases fit TRBD1. This CDR3 is 15 amino acids long. Unmatched junction bases numbered 6, after V lost 0 bases and J lost 9 bases. CDR1 GTSNPN and CDR2 SVGIG come from the germline V gene (reference sequence). In DNA, the CDR3 is TGTGCCTGGAGTGTACACGGGACAGGGAGTTCACCCCTCCACTTT. This translates into CAWSVHGTGSSPLHF.

The chain links TRBV4-1 to TRBJ1-3; the D gene is possibly TRBD1 (5 bases). Germline V gives CDR1 MGHRA, CDR2 YSYEKL. With 5 bases removed from V and 3 bases from J, the gap between germline ends came to 17 bases. The CDR3 runs to 16 residues. CDR3 region: CASSIRQPSSGNTIYF. The CDR3 nucleotides are TGCGCCAGCAGCATAAGACAGCCATCAAGTGGAAACACCATATATTTT.

For this clone: The conserved closing phenylalanine or tryptophan is absent in this CDR3, likely reflecting a read error. It is unclear where the CDR3 begins or ends on the DNA, so no DNA is shown, and the CDR3 is as TCRdb lists it. This chain links TRBV21-1 with TRBJ1-6; the table calls TRBD1, which could not be checked here. TRBV21-1 is a listed pseudogene. 12 amino acids form the CDR3, both terminal residues included. CDR3 protein: CASSRPRDREPV.

The rearrangement links TRBV5-4 to TRBJ2-3; D is uncertain. This CDR3 has 14 residues. V shed 4 bases and J shed 2 bases, with 11 bases lying between them. Germline V gene data show CDR1 as SGHNT and CDR2 as YYREEE (reference sequence). The CDR3, as DNA: TGTGCCAGCAGCCCTAGTGCACTCACAGATACGCAGTATTTT. Its translation: CASSPSALTDTQYF.

This clone was seen only a few times. The rearrangement joins TRBV7-8 to TRBJ2-7, with 9 nucleotides matching TRBD1. This CDR3 is built from 17 residues. V shed 6 bases, J shed 1 base, and the junction held 13 bases outside the gene matches. Germline V lookup: CDR1 SGHVS, CDR2 FQNEAQ. This CDR3 is CASSSSAGTGMSYEQYF. The CDR3, as DNA: TGTGCCAGCAGTTCTTCCGCCGGGACAGGGATGTCCTACGAGCAGTACTTC. The complete variable domain, with remaining parts taken from reference TRBV7-8 and TRBJ2-7, reads GAGVSQSPRYKVAKRGQDVALRCDPISGHVSLFWYQQALGQGPEFLTYFQNEAQLDKSGLPSDRFFAERPEGSVSTLKIQRTQQEDSAVYLCASSSSAGTGMSYEQYFGPGTRLTVT.

CDR3 in amino acids: CASSPHEAPLAGGPYEQYF. The CDR3 DNA reads TGTGCCAGCAGCCCCCATGAAGCGCCATTAGCGGGAGGTCCCTACGAGCAGTACTTC. The chain links TRBV9 to TRBJ2-7, with TRBD2 matching over 10 bases. Germline V gene data show CDR1 as SGDLS and CDR2 as YYNGEE. The J segment lost 2 bases and the V segment lost 4 bases, leaving 18 bases of the junction unmatched. The CDR3 contains 19 residues.

Notes on this clone: An end of the junction does not agree with germline; a read error may underlie this. The genes are TRBV7-2 and TRBJ2-4; 8 nucleotides align to TRBD2. The CDR3 spans 13 residues. The germline V gene has CDR1 SGHTA and CDR2 FQGNSA. CDR3 loop: CASSLGGTRGVDF. Written as DNA, the CDR3 is TGTGCCAGCAGCTTAGGCGGGACTAGGGGGGTCGACTTC.

This clone was seen a single time. This rearrangement joins TRBV5-1 to TRBJ2-1; D is ambiguous. The CDR3 extends over 12 amino acids. Germline loops: CDR1 SGHRS, CDR2 YFSETQ. V gave up 4 bases and J gave up 9 bases, with 11 bases separating them. The CDR3: CASSNARSEQFF. Written as DNA, the CDR3 is TGCGCCAGCAGCAACGCTAGAAGTGAGCAGTTCTTC.

The chain has TRBV7-2 and TRBJ2-7; TRBD2 matches 9 bases. The V gene's germline CDR1 is SGHTA and CDR2 FQGNSA. The CDR3 runs 16 residues. V dropped 2 bases and J dropped 4; count of bases not matched to a gene: 9. The CDR3 here is CASSLSLLSGRYEQYF. DNA of the CDR3: TGTGCCAGCAGCTTATCCCTTTTAAGCGGGAGGTACGAGCAGTACTTC.

The J gene is TRBJ1-3, the V gene TRBV11-2, with D perhaps matching TRBD1 (6 bases). The CDR3 is made up of 14 amino acids. V lost 6 bases and J lost 4, with 13 bases in between. In germline, CDR1 is SGHAT, CDR2 FQNNGV. The CDR3 nucleotides are TGTGCCAGCAGGGCGGGGGCAATCGGAAACACCATATATTTT. Amino acid sequence: CASRAGAIGNTIYF.

The rearrangement joins TRBV5-1 to TRBJ1-1; 7 nucleotides align to TRBD1. Germline assignment: CDR1 SGHRS and CDR2 YFSETQ. Unmatched junction bases numbered 2, after V lost 3 bases and J lost 0 bases. CDR3 length equals 14 residues. The CDR3 loop is CASSSTGVNTEAFF. The CDR3 DNA follows: TGCGCCAGCAGCTCCACAGGGGTGAACACTGAAGCTTTCTTT. Combining the CDR3 with reference TRBV5-1 and TRBJ1-1 gives the whole variable domain KAGVTQTPRYLIKTRGQQVTLSCSPISGHRSVSWYQQTPGQGLQFLFEYFSETQRNKGNFPGRFSGRQFSNSRSEMNVSTLELGDSALYLCASSSTGVNTEAFFGQGTRLTVV.

This clone was seen a single time. This sequence joins TRBV18 and TRBJ2-2; TRBD2 matches at 12 bases. V shed 3 bases, J shed 5 bases, and the junction held 4 bases outside the gene matches. In germline, CDR1 is KGHSH, CDR2 LQKENI. The CDR3 is 16 residues long. CDR3 sequence (DNA): TGTGCCAGCTCACCTCTCCTAGCGGGAGGGACCGGGGAGCTGTTTTTT. Protein: CASSPLLAGGTGELFF. The full variable domain, with the rest looked up from reference TRBV18 and TRBJ2-2, is NAGVMQNPRHLVRRRGQEARLRCSPMKGHSHVYWYRQLPEEGLKFMVYLQKENIIDESGMPKERFSAEFPKEGPSILRIQQVVRGDSAAYFCASSPLLAGGTGELFFGEGSRLTVL.

The rearrangement joins TRBV29-1 to TRBJ1-1; 8 positions match TRBD1. Germline lookup yields CDR1 SQVTM and CDR2 ANQGSEA. V was clipped by 7 bases and J by 1 base; unmatched bases: 5. This CDR3 has 13 residues. The CDR3 DNA reads as TGCAGCGGCAACAGGGGGACGAACACTGAAGCTTTCTTT. Amino acids: CSGNRGTNTEAFF.

V and J are TRBV5-1 and TRBJ1-1, with TRBD1 matching over 8 bases. V lost 4 bases and J lost 5; bases outside the gene matches: 10. This CDR3 comprises 15 residues. Germline V gives CDR1 SGHRS, CDR2 YFSETQ. The CDR3, as DNA: TGCGCCAGCAGCGCCGGACAGGGTGAAATGACTGAAGCTTTCTTT. Translating it yields CASSAGQGEMTEAFF.

The chain recombines TRBV6-5 with TRBJ2-2; D possibly corresponds to TRBD1 (5 bases). Deletions cut 6 bases from V and 2 bases from J, with 13 bases between. The CDR3 loop spans 15 amino acids. The germline CDR1 and CDR2 sequences are MNHEY and SVGAGI. CDR3 in amino acids: CASSPRTQNTGELFF. DNA of the CDR3: TGTGCCAGCAGCCCACGGACACAAAACACCGGGGAGCTGTTTTTT.

The chain carries TRBV28 and TRBJ1-5, with a tentative D call TRBD1 (6 bases). The germline V gene encodes CDR1 MDHEN and CDR2 SYDVKM. The CDR3 has 15 amino acids. V shed 2 bases and J shed 1 base, with 9 bases lying between them. The CDR3 loop reads CASSLGGTSNQPQHF. The DNA for the CDR3 is TGTGCCAGCAGTTTAGGGGGCACCAGCAATCAGCCCCAGCATTTT.

The V and J genes are TRBV5-1 and TRBJ1-1; 9 bases agree with TRBD1. The CDR3 runs 13 residues. The germline CDR1 and CDR2 sequences are SGHRS and YFSETQ. Unmatched junction bases numbered 2, after V lost 0 bases and J lost 8 bases. CDR3 amino acids: CASSLVGTGEAFF. The CDR3 DNA sequence: TGCGCCAGCAGCTTGGTGGGGACAGGGGAAGCTTTCTTT.

This chain links TRBV18 with TRBJ1-1; 8 nucleotides line up with TRBD1. This CDR3 contains 14 residues. Germline CDR1 reads KGHSH; CDR2 reads LQKENI. The V gene end was trimmed by 3 bases and the J gene end by 5 bases; junction bases not matched to a gene: 5. CDR3 amino acids: CASSPQGARTEAFF. CDR3 in DNA: TGTGCCAGCTCACCCCAGGGGGCGAGGACTGAAGCTTTCTTT.

The chain recombines TRBV27 with TRBJ2-5, with 7 nucleotides matching TRBD2. The CDR3 totals 16 residues. Per germline, CDR1 MNHEY and CDR2 SMNVEV (reference sequence). V shed 4 bases, J shed 1 base, and the junction held 9 bases outside the gene matches. The CDR3 sequence: CASSSTSSPTQETQYF. Here the CDR3 DNA reads TGTGCCAGCAGTTCGACTAGCAGCCCAACCCAAGAGACCCAGTACTTC.